This T cell receptor (beta chain) was identified during a study of shared clonotypes between healthy human individuals (TCRdb year 2020). For the wider study: The cohort comprised two women and a few men aged 18 to 49 years. Blood TCR repertoires of a handful of healthy adults were deeply sequenced to estimate repertoire size and the extent of clonotype sharing between individuals. Leukapheresis yielded between about 0.9 and 8.9 billion PBMCs per donor. For each donor, CD4 naive and CD4 memory were each run on three plates, CD8 naive on two plates, and CD8 memory on one plate. Libraries were prepared and TCR repertoires were sequenced by different laboratories using diverse techniques, in order to increase sequencing depth and limit assay-specific biases.

After removal of 4 bases from V and 0 bases from J, the junction retains 2 bases not matched to a gene. The CDR1 and CDR2 encoded by the germline V gene are MGHRA and YSYEKL. The cysteine opens and the phenylalanine closes a CDR3 of 16 amino acids. Of all the DNA, just the CDR3 is kept, 48 bases in frame from base 1. General conclusions and limits of the study: Incomplete sequencing was indicated by rarefaction of sorted-subset datasets, despite the large sequencing depth. Sharing across a handful of donors was observed for roughly 5% of naive CD4, 3.5% of naive CD8, over 2% of memory CD4, and approximately 0.41% of memory CD8 clonotypes. Estimated clonotype richness was generally larger for naive than for memory subsets. Higher generation probabilities were observed for clonotypes shared by all four sorted-subset donors than for non-shared clonotypes. The genetic and exposure-history diversity represented was limited by the small number of donors. Only blood was sampled, and tissue TCR repertoires likely differ from those in blood. Pairwise subsampling indicated that sequencing depth was expected to affect the degree of clonotype sharing among donors.

Remarks on this clone: The antigen it binds to is not known. Per-nucleotide qualities are absent, and no much larger clonotype sits a single base away.

TCR CDR3 regions were amplified from genomic DNA by multiplex PCR using the deep immunoSEQ assay. Extracted genomic DNA from each cell subset was spread evenly across all wells of several immunoSEQ 96-well plates, with each plate serving as a replicate. For sorted subsets, approximately 190 ng genomic DNA, equal to 25,000 to 35,000 T cell genomes, was loaded into each replicate PCR. The purified libraries were quantified using a Qubit 3.0 fluorometer, sized with a Bioanalyzer 2100, and then quantified again using the KAPA Library Quantification kit. Each immunoSEQ 96-well plate was sequenced on its own single-read 150-cycle Illumina NextSeq 550 flow cell. As for how the authors treated the data: The immunoSEQ output contained only junctional sequences without quality scores, so filtering could not match that applied to full-length reads. To assign V/J genes and CDR3, sequences were annotated against IMGT germline references using PyIR, a Python wrapper for IgBLAST v1.9. Reads were removed for weak V/J assignments (E-value above 1e-6), missing CDR3, stop codons, out-of-frame junctions, or ambiguous translated residues. V3J clonotypes were defined as sequences sharing an identical inferred V gene, J gene, and CDR3 amino acid sequence. Percentage overlap between repertoires was computed as shared unique clonotypes divided by the size of the smaller repertoire. RTK rarefaction, the Chao1 estimator, and Recon v2.1 estimates of unobserved clonotypes were used to assess repertoire richness. OLGA was used to compute generation probabilities for all TCRbeta clonotypes that the gDNA method yielded from a few donors. The source is immuneACCESS, and TCRdb retained only in-frame sequences with V and J called. Part of the clones is not carried over; for the studies checked, unresolved V genes explain less than half of this, and the remainder is unexplained. The DNA gave D and trimming, while V, J and clone size come from that table. This sample comprises 2.3 million or so clones, 93% of them detected only once. The top ten clones comprise about 0.39% of the sample.

Healthy HIV-negative adults with no recently reported acute infections or vaccinations were included as donors. All donors were Caucasian adults living in Nashville, Tennessee, USA. Magnetic negative selection was used to enrich CD4+ T cells, after which naive cells were positively selected on CD45RA and the negative fraction became the memory subset. After blood collection by leukapheresis, PBMCs were isolated using Ficoll-Histopaque density gradient centrifugation and then cryopreserved in the vapor phase of liquid nitrogen. Analytical flow cytometry was used to check the purity and quantity of each magnetically sorted T cell population. Genomic DNA was isolated from each sorted fraction and quantified by UV absorbance on a Nanodrop 2000c.

The specimen was naive CD4+ T cells from PBMCs. The cell subset or site label of this sample denotes: CD45RA+ positively selected. This sequence originates from a man aged 18 to 35 in good health. Some clones in this sample may be carry-over from other donors' samples. Recombination linked TRBV4-1 to TRBJ2-7, with 14 bases in between that match TRBD2. At the DNA level, the sequence is TGCGCCAGCAGCCGAGGGACTAGCGGGGGCTCCTACGAGCAGTACTTC. Translated, this gives CASSRGTSGGSYEQYF.